Listed here are 18 T cell receptor beta chains from one sample, sequenced in a study of blood T cell repertoires in COVID-19. Generated by immunoSEQ multiplex PCR, the TCRdb table keeps only in-frame clones and is missing some. The sample carries fewer than 200,000 clones, over 70% recorded once. The specimen was PBMCs or T cells enriched from blood (not recorded which). The origin of the receptors is a woman in her forties or fifties in a cohort exposed to, infected with or recovered from COVID-19 (not recorded which).

The J gene is TRBJ1-4, the V gene TRBV27, with 8 bases aligning to TRBD1. After removal of 5 bases from V and 8 bases from J, the junction contained 7 bases not matched to a gene. Germline lookup yields CDR1 MNHEY and CDR2 SMNVEV (reference sequence). CDR3 length equals 14 residues. The CDR3 sequence: CASSSRTGIEKLFF. The CDR3 bases are TGTGCCAGCAGTAGCCGGACAGGGATAGAAAAACTGTTTTTT. The full variable domain, in which reference TRBV27 and TRBJ1-4 provide the parts outside the CDR3, is EAQVTQNPRYLITVTGKKLTVTCSQNMNHEYMSWYRQDPGLGLRQIYYSMNVEVTDKGDVPEGYKVSRKEKRNFPLILESPSPNQTSLYFCASSSRTGIEKLFFGSGTQLSVL.

This clone appeared once. The chain has TRBV11-2 and TRBJ2-7; TRBD2 matches 7 bases. This CDR3 is built from 12 residues. V shed 3 bases and J 7 bases; nucleotides not matched to a gene: 3. Germline values: CDR1 SGHAT, CDR2 FQNNGV. The CDR3 nucleotides read TGTGCCAGCAGCTTTGGGGGGGAAGAGCAGTACTTC. This encodes CASSFGGEEQYF.

This clone was observed once. The V gene is TRBV6-4, the J gene TRBJ2-2; 10 nucleotides agree with TRBD1. CDR3 length: 14 residues. CDR1 is MRHNA, CDR2 SNTAGT, per germline. The V and J ends lost 6 bases and 3 bases, in that order; junction bases with no gene match: 1. CDR3: CASRGTGDTGELFF. The CDR3 DNA follows: TGTGCCAGCAGAGGGACAGGGGACACCGGGGAGCTGTTTTTT.

The genes are TRBV27 and TRBJ1-4, with D unclear. CDR3 length: 17 residues. V was shortened by 7 bases and J by 0 bases, with 18 bases between the two germline ends. The germline V gene encodes CDR1 MNHEY and CDR2 SMNVEV (reference sequence). CDR3 nucleotides: TGTGCCAGCACCCCCTTTCGCCCAGGAACAACTAATGAAAAACTGTTTTTT. Its translation: CASTPFRPGTTNEKLFF.

V and J are TRBV18 and TRBJ2-5; a weak D match, TRBD1 (5 bases). Germline-derived CDR1 and CDR2 are KGHSH and LQKENI. The length of the CDR3 is 15 residues. V gave up 3 bases and J gave up 6 bases, with 17 bases separating them. CDR3 amino acids: CASSPASTGLKTQYF. As DNA, the CDR3 is TGTGCCAGCTCACCCGCCTCCACAGGATTAAAGACCCAGTACTTC.

The V and J genes are TRBV6-5 and TRBJ1-2, with a possible D match to TRBD1 (6 bases). V shed 6 bases and J shed 2 bases, with 16 bases lying between them. CDR1 and CDR2 from the germline V gene are MNHEY and SVGAGI. This CDR3 is built from 15 residues. The CDR3 DNA is TGTGCCAGCAGCCCCCAATCTCAGGGGAACTATGGCTACACCTTC. Protein product: CASSPQSQGNYGYTF.

The chain carries TRBV18 and TRBJ2-3; 8 nucleotides line up with TRBD2. The trim removed 0 bases at V and 2 bases at J, leaving 10 bases unmatched. The CDR3 has 18 amino acids. Per germline, CDR1 KGHSH and CDR2 LQKENI. CDR3 in DNA: TGTGCCAGCTCACCACCACTGATTAAAGCGGGGGACACAGATACGCAGTATTTT. It translates to CASSPPLIKAGDTDTQYF.

This sequence joins TRBV6-1 and TRBJ1-2; D is ambiguous. The CDR3 is 12 residues long. CDR1 is MNHNS, CDR2 SASEGT, per germline. Between the trimmed V and J ends, which lost 1 base and 4 bases, there was a span of 4 bases. CDR3 residues: CASSEDTYGYTF. The CDR3 DNA is TGTGCCAGCAGTGAAGACACCTATGGCTACACCTTC.

The count of this clone is one. The chain recombines TRBV5-1 with TRBJ1-5; D may be TRBD1 (5 bases). Looked up from germline, CDR1 is SGHRS and CDR2 is YFSETQ. The CDR3 length is 14 residues. Trimming shortened V by 5 bases and J by 2 bases, and 11 bases separated the two germline ends. CDR3 amino acids: CASRRDGGNQPQHF. In nucleotides, the CDR3 is TGCGCCAGCAGGCGGGACGGCGGCAATCAGCCCCAGCATTTT.

The chain is built from TRBV10-3 and TRBJ2-3, with 11 bases aligning to TRBD2. The germline gives CDR1 ENHRY, CDR2 SYGVKD. This CDR3 spans 17 amino acids. Losses at the gene ends were 6 bases for V and 1 base for J; bases not matched to a gene: 9. This CDR3 reads CAISGTSGQSGTDTQYF. For the CDR3, the DNA is TGTGCCATCAGCGGGACTAGCGGTCAAAGCGGCACAGATACGCAGTATTTT.

This chain links TRBV30 with TRBJ2-3; 7 nucleotides line up with TRBD2. Germline V CDR1 and CDR2: GTSNPN, SVGIG (reference sequence). CDR3 length: 16 amino acids. The trim removed 2 bases at V and 5 bases at J, leaving 13 bases unmatched. CDR3 residues: CAWSRGVELAVDTQYF. CDR3 bases: TGTGCCTGGAGTCGGGGGGTGGAACTAGCAGTAGATACGCAGTATTTT.

The rearrangement links TRBV7-9 to TRBJ2-3, with TRBD2 matching 8 bases. The germline CDR1 and CDR2 sequences are SEHNR and FQNEAQ (reference sequence). CDR3 size: 14 residues. J was trimmed by 4 bases and V by 7 bases; bases with no gene match: 7. The CDR3 bases are TGTGCCAGCATCAAAGCGGGAGCGGCAGATACGCAGTATTTT. Translating it yields CASIKAGAADTQYF. The whole variable domain, filled in from reference TRBV7-9 and TRBJ2-3, reads DTGVSQNPRHKITKRGQNVTFRCDPISEHNRLYWYRQTLGQGPEFLTYFQNEAQLEKSRLLSDRFSAERPKGSFSTLEIQRTEQGDSAMYLCASIKAGAADTQYFGPGTRLTVL.

The V and J genes are TRBV10-1 and TRBJ2-7, with 10 bases identical to TRBD1. The germline V gene has CDR1 WNHNN and CDR2 SYGVQD (reference sequence). V dropped 8 bases and J dropped 4; count of bases not matched to a gene: 5. The CDR3 runs 13 residues. Here the CDR3 reads CASGGTGEYEQYF. CDR3 nucleotides: TGCGCCAGCGGAGGGACAGGGGAATACGAGCAGTACTTC.

The CDR3 reads CSVDSGTQEAFF. In DNA, the CDR3 is TGCAGCGTTGATTCCGGGACACAAGAAGCTTTCTTT. This chain joins TRBV29-1 and TRBJ1-1; D is perhaps TRBD1 (6 bases). Looked up from germline, CDR1 is SQVTM and CDR2 is ANQGSEA. The germline V and J ends were trimmed by 3 bases and 8 bases, with 13 bases remaining between them. There are 12 residues in the CDR3. The full variable domain, rest sourced from reference TRBV29-1 and TRBJ1-1, is SAVISQKPSRDICQRGTSLTIQCQVDSQVTMMFWYRQQPGQSLTLIATANQGSEATYESGFVIDKFPISRPNLTFSTLTVSNMSPEDSSIYLCSVDSGTQEAFFGQGTRLTVV.

The V and J genes are TRBV19 and TRBJ2-2; 7 bases fit TRBD2. This CDR3 has 14 amino acids. CDR1 LNHDA and CDR2 SQIVND come from the germline V gene (reference sequence). V was pared by 4 bases and J by 2 bases, with 1 base of the junction left unmatched. The CDR3 DNA reads as TGTGCCAGTAGTAGCGGGAGAAACACCGGGGAGCTGTTTTTT. This gives the protein CASSSGRNTGELFF.

This chain uses TRBV21-1 with TRBJ2-3; whether TRBD2, the table's D call, matches the DNA was not checked. TRBV21-1 represents a pseudogene. The CDR3 spans 20 residues. CDR3 sequence reads: CASSKECDSGRFTGTDTQYF. The CDR3 region has the DNA TGTGCCAGCAGCAAAGAGTGTGATAGCGGGAGGTTTACGGGCACAGATACGCAGTATTTT.

This clone has a handful of counts. The J gene is TRBJ2-3, the V gene TRBV6-1; 7 nucleotides line up with TRBD2. Germline V gives CDR1 MNHNS, CDR2 SASEGT. V lost 2 bases, J lost 6 bases, and 11 bases stayed unmatched. The CDR3 is 16 amino acids. The CDR3 region has the DNA TGTGCCAGCAGTGAAAGGTTTGCGGGAGAAGTGGATACGCAGTATTTT. This codes for CASSERFAGEVDTQYF.

This clone occurred many times. The rearrangement uses TRBV28 and TRBJ1-6; 9 bases align to TRBD1. The CDR3 is 15 residues long. Germline V gene sequence: CDR1 MDHEN, CDR2 SYDVKM. V gave up 5 bases and J gave up 10 bases; unmatched junction bases: 9. CDR3 DNA: TGTGCCAGCAGTCTCCGGACAGGGGACGGCTCACCCCTCCACTTT. Its protein product is CASSLRTGDGSPLHF.